This T cell receptor beta chain appears in the sequencing data of a study of shared clonotypes between healthy human individuals. Study background: CD4 naive cells filled three plates per donor, CD4 memory three, CD8 naive two and CD8 memory one.

Germline CDR1 reads LNHDA; CDR2 reads SQIVND (reference sequence). This CDR3 has 15 residues. The J segment lost 5 bases and the V segment lost 3 bases, leaving 4 bases of the junction unmatched. Assay: immunoSEQ multiplex PCR; the TCRdb copy retains only in-frame clones and omits some. The data contain approximately 500,000 clones, less than 96% of them seen just once; the ten biggest clones take up 0.06%. The chain recombines TRBV19 with TRBJ2-5; 12 positions agree with TRBD2. Source material: naive CD4+ T cells sorted from blood. Subset noted: CD45RA+ positively selected. The receptor was derived from a woman in her 30s in good health. The DNA of the CDR3 is TGTGCCAGTAGTATGCTAGCGGGAGGGCGGGAGACCCAGTACTTC. Encoded protein: CASSMLAGGRETQYF.